This T cell receptor beta chain was obtained from a study of beta chain features in type 1 diabetes. Study findings and constraints: PCR may have favored shorter templates equally in patients and controls. Junctions at VDJ sites from type 1 diabetes patients had fewer insertions and more deletions. All four CD4+ subsets from Type 1 diabetes patients carried moderately but significantly shorter TCRB CDR3s. A greater similarity of naive, central memory and Treg TCRB repertoires was seen among patients than among healthy donors.

This CDR3 spans 14 amino acids. Trimming cost V 6 bases and J 1 base, with 7 bases left between them. Germline V gene lookup returns CDR1 ENHRY and CDR2 SYGVKD. Sequencing targeted expressed TCRB transcripts, as all isolated RNA had been reverse transcribed. Some clones are missing from TCRdb's copy, which holds only in-frame ones; the method was immunoSEQ multiplex PCR. The sample holds under 250,000 clones, roughly 30% seen once. On this clone itself: Its antigen is unknown.

V is TRBV10-3 and J is TRBJ2-6; D unclear. The receptor's source is a man between 25 and 39 years old in good health. The source material was central memory CD4+ T cells from blood. The CDR3 reads CAIRKSSGANVLTF. In nucleotides, the CDR3 is TGTGCCATCAGGAAGTCTTCTGGGGCCAACGTCCTGACTTTC.